Listed below are T cell receptor beta chains from one sample, sequenced in a study of blood T cells in healthy people across ages. MiXCR was run by TCRdb on the 5' RACE reads, yielding one entry per CDR3 protein. The profile shows hundreds of thousands of distinct CDR3 sequences, about three fifths of them singletons. Source material: blood. These receptors were obtained from a man aged 30-40 years in good health. Both conserved end residues are part of each CDR3. D genes are given only for firm matches. Clone size is given for some rows only: seen once, a few or many times, or a class if the clone is expanded.

size: NA; J: TRBJ2-7; V: TRBV20-1; D: TRBD2; DNA: TGCAGTGCTCCCCGGACTAGCGGGAGCGCCCGGGGCGAGCAGTACTTC; CDR3: CSAPRTSGSARGEQYF
size: NA; J: TRBJ2-5; V: TRBV5-1; D: NA; DNA: TGCGCCAGCAGCTCGGGAACTACGAGCTCAAATGAGCAGTACTTC; CDR3: CASSSGTTSSNEQYF
size: NA; J: TRBJ2-1; V: TRBV28; D: TRBD2; DNA: TGTGCCAGCAGTTTACCGGGACTAAAGAACAATGAGCAGTTCTTC; CDR3: CASSLPGLKNNEQFF
size: NA; J: TRBJ2-7; V: TRBV18; D: NA; DNA: TGTGCCAGCTCACCGACCTTCACCTACGAGCAGTACTTC; CDR3: CASSPTFTYEQYF
size: once; J: TRBJ1-5; V: TRBV10-3; D: NA; DNA: TGTGCCATCGCTAATGAGTGGAATCAGCCCCAGCATTTT; CDR3: CAIANEWNQPQHF
size: NA; J: TRBJ2-7; V: TRBV7-8; D: NA; DNA: TGTGCCAGCAGCTTACCCGGAAACCCCGTTAACTCGTACGAGCAGTACTTC; CDR3: CASSLPGNPVNSYEQYF
size: NA; J: TRBJ2-6; V: TRBV6-2/TRBV6-3; D: NA; DNA: TGTGCCAGCGCACGGTCGGGGGCCAACGTCCTGACTTTC; CDR3: CASARSGANVLTF
size: few; J: TRBJ2-5; V: TRBV12-3/TRBV12-4; D: NA; DNA: TGTGCCAGCAGTTTAGGGTCCAGGGCAGAGACCCAGTACTTC; CDR3: CASSLGSRAETQYF
size: NA; J: TRBJ1-2; V: TRBV20-1; D: NA; DNA: TGCAGTGCCCACGGCGGGGGGGTGATTTATGGCTACACCTTC; CDR3: CSAHGGGVIYGYTF
size: NA; J: TRBJ2-7; V: TRBV3-1; D: NA; DNA: TGTGCCAGCAGCCACACAGGTTCTGAGCAGTACTTC; CDR3: CASSHTGSEQYF
size: NA; J: TRBJ2-5; V: TRBV7-9; D: NA; DNA: TGTGCCAGCAGCGAAGGCGGGCCAACACAGTACTTC; CDR3: CASSEGGPTQYF
size: NA; J: TRBJ1-6; V: TRBV11-3; D: TRBD1; DNA: TGTGCCAGCAGCCCGGACAGGGCTTCACCCCTCCACTTT; CDR3: CASSPDRASPLHF
size: NA; J: TRBJ2-7; V: TRBV6-2/TRBV6-3; D: NA; DNA: TGTGCCACTACTGGGAGAATCTACGAGCAGTACTTC; CDR3: CATTGRIYEQYF
size: few; J: TRBJ2-7; V: TRBV28; D: TRBD1; DNA: TGTGCCAGCAGCCCGAGGGGACAGGCCTACGAGCAGTACTTC; CDR3: CASSPRGQAYEQYF
size: NA; J: TRBJ2-1; V: TRBV3-1; D: NA; DNA: TGTGCCAGCAGCCAAGGGATGGGGGTGTGGTACAATGAGCGGTTCTTC; CDR3: CASSQGMGVWYNERFF
size: NA; J: TRBJ2-5; V: TRBV7-2; D: NA; DNA: TGTGCCAGCAGCTCCTACGGTATAGAGACCCAGTACTTC; CDR3: CASSSYGIETQYF
size: NA; J: TRBJ2-7; V: TRBV29-1; D: NA; DNA: TGCAGCGTTGAGGACAGCGGCTACGAGCAGTACTTC; CDR3: CSVEDSGYEQYF
size: few; J: TRBJ2-3; V: TRBV4-3; D: TRBD2; DNA: TGCGCCAGCAGCCATACCGGGACTAGCGGGGCAGATACGCAGTATTTT; CDR3: CASSHTGTSGADTQYF
size: NA; J: TRBJ2-1; V: TRBV5-1; D: NA; DNA: TGCGCCAGCAGCTTGGAGGCGACAGGCGGGGGCAATGAGCAGTTCTTC; CDR3: CASSLEATGGGNEQFF
size: NA; J: TRBJ1-2; V: TRBV5-5; D: TRBD1; DNA: TGTGCCAGCAGCGGGACAGGGAGTCATGGCTACACCTTC; CDR3: CASSGTGSHGYTF
size: NA; J: TRBJ2-1; V: TRBV7-9; D: TRBD2; DNA: TGTGCCAGCAGCTTAAGACTAGCGGGACTCAATGAGCAGTTCTTC; CDR3: CASSLRLAGLNEQFF
size: few; J: TRBJ1-4; V: TRBV7-7; D: NA; DNA: TGTGCCAGCAGCTTAGAGTGCAGGGATGGAACTAATGAAAAACTGTTTTTT; CDR3: CASSLECRDGTNEKLFF
size: NA; J: TRBJ2-7; V: TRBV7-3; D: TRBD2; DNA: TGTGCCAGCAGCTTAACAGGGAGGGGCGAGCAGTACTTC; CDR3: CASSLTGRGEQYF
size: NA; J: TRBJ2-7; V: TRBV4-2; D: NA; DNA: TGTGCCGGCAGCCAAGATTCGGTCTCCTCCTACGAGCAGTACTTC; CDR3: CAGSQDSVSSYEQYF
size: NA; J: TRBJ2-3; V: TRBV24-1; D: TRBD1; DNA: TGTGCCACCAGTGATTACAGGGGACCGGAGGTCACAGATACGCAGTATTTT; CDR3: CATSDYRGPEVTDTQYF
size: NA; J: TRBJ2-3; V: TRBV5-1; D: NA; DNA: TGCGCCAGCAGCTTGGACTCTCGGGGAAGCACAGATACGCAGTATTTT; CDR3: CASSLDSRGSTDTQYF
size: NA; J: TRBJ2-7; V: TRBV13; D: NA; DNA: TGTGCCAGCAGCTCCGACACCAATTCTGACAGCCAGGGGCCCTACGAGCAGTACTTC; CDR3: CASSSDTNSDSQGPYEQYF
size: NA; J: TRBJ2-5; V: TRBV10-2; D: TRBD2; DNA: TGCGCCAGCAGTTCTAGCGGGGGGGCAAGGTACTTAGAGACCCAGTACTTC; CDR3: CASSSSGGARYLETQYF
size: NA; J: TRBJ2-1; V: TRBV20-1; D: NA; DNA: TGCAGTACTAGCATCGGCTCCTTTTTGAAAAATGAGCAGTTCTTC; CDR3: CSTSIGSFLKNEQFF
size: NA; J: TRBJ2-1; V: TRBV20-1; D: NA; DNA: TGCAGTGCTCAAGCCCGGGGGAGGTACAATGAGCAGTTCTTC; CDR3: CSAQARGRYNEQFF
size: few; J: TRBJ2-7; V: TRBV7-2; D: NA; DNA: TGTGCCAGCAGCTTCCTCCGTTCCGAGCAGTACTTC; CDR3: CASSFLRSEQYF
size: NA; J: TRBJ2-1; V: TRBV6-5; D: NA; DNA: TGTGCCAGCAGTTACAACGCGGGCATCAATGAGCAGTTCTTC; CDR3: CASSYNAGINEQFF
size: NA; J: TRBJ2-1; V: TRBV20-1; D: NA; DNA: TGCAGTGCGGATATCGCCTACAATGAGCAGTTCTTC; CDR3: CSADIAYNEQFF
size: few; J: TRBJ2-7; V: TRBV13; D: NA; DNA: TGTGCCAGCAGCGACAGACAAACCTCCTACGAGCAGTACTTC; CDR3: CASSDRQTSYEQYF
size: few; J: TRBJ2-1; V: TRBV7-2; D: NA; DNA: TGTGCCAGCAGCCGGCGGCACAGCTCCTACAATGAGCAGTTCTTC; CDR3: CASSRRHSSYNEQFF
size: NA; J: TRBJ2-1; V: TRBV5-1; D: NA; DNA: TGCGCCAGCAGCGCCCCGGGGACGGAGCAGTTCTTC; CDR3: CASSAPGTEQFF
size: NA; J: TRBJ1-4; V: TRBV20-1; D: NA; DNA: TGCAGTGTACAACCGGGGATCGCGACGGGTGAAAAACTGTTTTTT; CDR3: CSVQPGIATGEKLFF
size: NA; J: TRBJ2-7; V: TRBV6-6; D: NA; DNA: TGTGCCAGCATAAACCGGGACGTGAGCTCCTACGAGCAGTACTTC; CDR3: CASINRDVSSYEQYF
size: NA; J: TRBJ2-7; V: TRBV10-3; D: TRBD1; DNA: TGTGCCATCAGGGACGGACAGGGAAGCTCCTACGAGCAGTACTTC; CDR3: CAIRDGQGSSYEQYF
size: NA; J: TRBJ2-4; V: TRBV6-6; D: NA; DNA: TGTGCCAGCAGTTACTCGCGATCCGCCATAAAGGGGGACATTCAGTACTTC; CDR3: CASSYSRSAIKGDIQYF
size: NA; J: TRBJ2-3; V: TRBV2; D: NA; DNA: TGTGCCAGCCAGGAGGGAGTTAGGTCGTCGCAGTATTTT; CDR3: CASQEGVRSSQYF
size: few; J: TRBJ2-5; V: TRBV21-1; D: NA; DNA: TGTGCCAGCAGCAAAGCCGGGACAGGGAGGTTTAGTGAGCAGTACTTC; CDR3: CASSKAGTGRFSEQYF
size: NA; J: TRBJ2-7; V: TRBV11-2; D: NA; DNA: TGTGCCAGCAGCCTCAGCGTGGGCCGGCGGGAGCAGTACTTC; CDR3: CASSLSVGRREQYF
size: NA; J: TRBJ2-3; V: TRBV4-2; D: NA; DNA: TGTGCCAGCAGCCAAGAACAGTTTACAGATACGCAGTATTTT; CDR3: CASSQEQFTDTQYF
size: NA; J: TRBJ2-7; V: TRBV6-2/TRBV6-3; D: NA; DNA: TGTGCCAGCAGTAGCGGGACAGCACGATACGAGCAGTACTTC; CDR3: CASSSGTARYEQYF
size: NA; J: TRBJ2-5; V: TRBV5-1; D: TRBD2; DNA: TGCGCCAGCAGCTTGGGGACTAGCACTTACCAAGAGACCCAGTACTTC; CDR3: CASSLGTSTYQETQYF
size: few; J: TRBJ1-5; V: TRBV4-2; D: NA; DNA: TGTGCCAGCAGCCAAAATGAGCTAGGACAGATTAATCAGCCCCAGCATTTT; CDR3: CASSQNELGQINQPQHF
size: NA; J: TRBJ1-2; V: TRBV7-9; D: NA; DNA: TGTGCCAGCAGCTTCACGTGGGAGGGCTACACCTTC; CDR3: CASSFTWEGYTF